Here is one TCR beta chain with its context. The cohort comprised adults aged about 18 to 100 years residing in under 30 US areas. Cohort placement rested on clinical history that participants reported themselves. Within 2 weeks before study entry, exposed participants met a COVID-19 case. Data came from immunoSEQ multiplex PCR; TCRdb stores just in-frame clones and leaves some out. Here the sample spans under 400,000 clones, 88% being singletons. This CDR3 contains 15 residues. Germline V gene lookup returns CDR1 SSHAT and CDR2 FNYEAQ (reference sequence). With 5 bases clipped from V and 5 bases from J, the junction kept 7 bases outside the gene matches. The data derive from a study of blood T cell repertoires in COVID-19. Looking at the study overall: Donors in the United States, Italy and Spain gave samples during acute or convalescent COVID-19.

This chain joins TRBV7-7 and TRBJ2-2; 8 bases fit TRBD1. The receptor was isolated from a woman in her twenties or thirties who had been exposed to COVID-19. Material: PBMCs or T cells enriched from blood (not recorded which). The DNA of the CDR3 is TGTGCCAGCAGCCGGCAGGGGGCTGGGACCGGGGAGCTGTTTTTT. Amino acid sequence: CASSRQGAGTGELFF.